The 14 T cell receptor beta chains below all came from one sample that was sequenced in a study of Ad26.COV2.S vaccination and SARS-CoV-2 variants. Treatment reported: 15 to 20 received Ad26.COV2.S at low or high dose, single or two shots; a few received placebo; per-sample allocation not given. Following the first vaccine or placebo injection, samples were taken on day 63. Measured with immunoSEQ multiplex PCR; TCRdb has only the in-frame clones, and not every one. The sample consists of approximately 300,000 clones, around 85% of them appearing once. Sequencing used peripheral blood, obtained in a trial of Ad26.COV2.S vaccine versus placebo. The receptors derive from a person aged 18-60 years who received the Ad26.COV2.S COVID-19 vaccine or a placebo.

The chain recombines TRBV12-5 with TRBJ1-1; the D gene is possibly TRBD1 (6 bases). Trimming removed 1 base from V and 3 bases from J, with 6 bases in between. There are 13 residues in the CDR3. Germline assignment: CDR1 LGHNT and CDR2 FRNRAP. CDR3 coding DNA: TGTGCTAGTGGTTTGGAGGGGGACACTGAAGCTTTCTTT. Translation gives CASGLEGDTEAFF.

The chain employs TRBV10-3 and TRBJ1-1; D remains ambiguous. V shed 8 bases and J shed 4 bases, with 11 bases lying between them. The germline V gene encodes CDR1 ENHRY and CDR2 SYGVKD. This CDR3 is 12 amino acids long. Here the CDR3 DNA reads TGTGCCATCGCCCAGGAGGTCACTGAAGCTTTCTTT. This encodes CAIAQEVTEAFF.

V gene TRBV3-1 (or the pseudogene TRBV3-2) combines with J gene TRBJ2-2, with D possibly matching TRBD1 (5 bases). V shed 4 bases and J shed 6 bases, with 12 bases lying between them. CDR1 and CDR2 (germline): LGHDT, YNNKEL (reference sequence). CDR3 length: 14 amino acids. CDR3 in amino acids: CASSRREGSGELFF. The CDR3 bases are TGTGCCAGCAGCCGCAGGGAAGGCTCCGGGGAGCTGTTTTTT.

V and J are TRBV9 and TRBJ1-1; possible D gene TRBD1, 6 bases. This CDR3 has 15 residues. Per germline, CDR1 SGDLS and CDR2 YYNGEE. Trimming took off 0 bases at V and 5 bases at J, with 14 bases between the two ends. CDR3 sequence (DNA): TGTGCCAGCAGCGTAGTGGGTGAAGGGGGGACTGAAGCTTTCTTT. This translates into CASSVVGEGGTEAFF.

The rearrangement uses TRBV5-4 and TRBJ2-7; D gene uncertain. Trimming shortened V by 0 bases and J by 1 base, and 8 bases separated the two germline ends. The CDR3 runs to 14 residues. Germline V gene lookup returns CDR1 SGHNT and CDR2 YYREEE (reference sequence). The CDR3 DNA reads TGTGCCAGCAGCTTGGACCAGAGATCCTACGAGCAGTACTTC. Translated: CASSLDQRSYEQYF.

V gene TRBV9 combines with J gene TRBJ2-7; D is undetermined. Germline loops: CDR1 SGDLS, CDR2 YYNGEE. This CDR3 contains 15 residues. The V gene lost 0 bases and the J gene lost 1 base, with 11 bases spanning the gap. CDR3 in DNA: TGTGCCAGCAGCGTAGGGACCCATGAGTCCTACGAGCAGTACTTC. Protein sequence: CASSVGTHESYEQYF.

The rearrangement links TRBV5-1 to TRBJ1-3, with a weak D call TRBD1 (6 bases). Germline-derived CDR1 and CDR2 are SGHRS and YFSETQ. V gave up 0 bases and J gave up 0 bases, with 10 bases separating them. The CDR3 length is 16 residues. The CDR3 region is CASSLGWGHSGNTIYF. The CDR3 region has the DNA TGCGCCAGCAGCTTGGGTTGGGGGCACTCTGGAAACACCATATATTTT.

J is TRBJ1-2 and V is TRBV5-1, with TRBD1 identical over 10 bases. Germline CDR1 and CDR2: SGHRS and YFSETQ. The CDR3 consists of 16 residues. V shed 6 bases, J shed 2 bases, and the junction held 10 bases outside the gene matches. The CDR3 DNA reads as TGCGCCAGCAACCCACTTCCGGGACAGGGGAACTATGGCTACACCTTC. Translated: CASNPLPGQGNYGYTF.

This chain connects TRBV5-6 to TRBJ1-1, with D tentatively TRBD1 (6 bases). CDR3 size: 15 residues. Germline V gives CDR1 SGHDT, CDR2 YYEEEE. Trimming left V 3 bases short and J 6 bases short, with 18 bases between. The CDR3 loop reads CASSYRDSSFSEAFF. The CDR3 DNA is TGTGCCAGCAGCTACAGGGATTCAAGTTTTTCTGAAGCTTTCTTT.

The J gene is TRBJ2-5, the V gene TRBV5-1; TRBD1 might be the D (5 bases). Looked up from germline, CDR1 is SGHRS and CDR2 is YFSETQ. V lost 6 bases and J 2 bases, leaving 14 bases between the germline ends. CDR3 length equals 14 residues. In nucleotides, the CDR3 is TGCGCCAGCACCGCACAGGCTGGACAAGAGACCCAGTACTTC. Protein: CASTAQAGQETQYF.

The chain combines TRBV5-4 with TRBJ2-1; a weak D match, TRBD2 (5 bases). Trimming shortened V by 4 bases and J by 0 bases, and 14 bases separated the two germline ends. Germline loops: CDR1 SGHNT, CDR2 YYREEE (reference sequence). The CDR3 has 16 residues. CDR3 sequence: CASSLLVGYSYNEQFF. The CDR3 DNA is TGTGCCAGCAGCCTACTAGTTGGGTACTCCTACAATGAGCAGTTCTTC.

V usage is TRBV6-6 and J usage is TRBJ1-5, with D perhaps TRBD1 (5 bases). The CDR3 runs 14 residues. Germline V gene sequence: CDR1 MNHNY, CDR2 SVGAGI (reference sequence). V lost 6 bases to trimming and J lost 2 bases, with 11 bases between them. Written as DNA, the CDR3 is TGTGCCAGCAGGGCGTGGGGGGGCAATCAGCCCCAGCATTTT. This sequence encodes CASRAWGGNQPQHF.

This sequence joins TRBV11-2 and TRBJ2-6, with D possibly being TRBD1 or TRBD2 (5 bases each). This CDR3 region has 17 residues. Trimming cost V 5 bases and J 0 bases, with 14 bases left between them. CDR1 is SGHAT and CDR2 is FQNNGV in the germline V gene. The CDR3 coding sequence is TGTGCCAGCAGCACCGGGACGACATTCTCTGGGGCCAACGTCCTGACTTTC. It specifies CASSTGTTFSGANVLTF.

In its sample, this clone was seen once. The chain carries TRBV28 and TRBJ1-1; 7 bases agree with TRBD1. V shed 5 bases, J shed 4 bases, and the junction held 4 bases outside the gene matches. Germline V lookup: CDR1 MDHEN, CDR2 SYDVKM. The CDR3 covers 13 residues. In DNA, the CDR3 is TGTGCCAGCAGTCTAAACAGGGGCACTGAAGCTTTCTTT. This translates into CASSLNRGTEAFF. Full variable domain (remainder filled in from reference TRBV28 and TRBJ1-1): DVKVTQSSRYLVKRTGEKVFLECVQDMDHENMFWYRQDPGLGLRLIYFSYDVKMKEKGDIPEGYSVSREKKERFSLILESASTNQTSMYLCASSLNRGTEAFFGQGTRLTVV.